Below are 32 T cell receptor beta chains sequenced from a single sample in a study of Graves' ophthalmopathy and Graves' hyperthyroidism. RNA transcripts were the template, and TCR beta CDR3 regions were amplified from them. First-round RT-PCR employed HTBI primers, with a second-round multiplex PCR after it. TCRdb re-called the multiplex PCR reads through MiXCR, storing one row per CDR3 protein. Among 650,000 to 900,000 distinct CDR3 sequences, around 40% were seen once, and the ten largest hold around 40%. The sequenced material came from peripheral blood. Receptors were obtained from an adult man with Graves' ophthalmopathy.

This clonotype was detected only a few times. The chain couples TRBV19 to TRBJ1-5, with no clear D. The V and J ends lost 0 bases and 3 bases respectively, with 12 bases between them. Germline values: CDR1 LNHDA, CDR2 SQIVND (reference sequence). This CDR3 region has 16 residues. DNA for the CDR3: TGTGCCAGTAGTATAGACCCCCGGGTGTTCAATCAGCCCCAGCATTTT. This translates into CASSIDPRVFNQPQHF. Combining the CDR3 with reference TRBV19 and TRBJ1-5 gives the whole variable domain DGGITQSPKYLFRKEGQNVTLSCEQNLNHDAMYWYRQDPGQGLRLIYYSQIVNDFQKGDIAEGYSVSREKKESFPLTVTSAQKNPTAFYLCASSIDPRVFNQPQHFGDGTRLSIL.

The rearrangement joins TRBV24-1 to TRBJ1-5; 8 bases are shared with TRBD1. The V segment lost 11 bases and the J segment 5 bases; nucleotides outside the gene matches: 13. Germline V gives CDR1 KGHDR, CDR2 SFDVKD. CDR3 size: 15 residues. In DNA form, the CDR3 reads TGTGCCAGCTCAGCGACAGGGGCAAGCGATCAGCCCCAGCATTTT. Translating it yields CASSATGASDQPQHF.

Remarks on this clonotype: A read error may be the cause here, since a much bigger clone is one base away. V gene TRBV29-1 combines with J gene TRBJ2-7; D is ambiguous. CDR1 is SQVTM, CDR2 ANQGSEA, per germline. This CDR3 has 13 residues. The CDR3 DNA reads as TGCAGCGTCGGTCATCGGACCTCCTACGAGCGGTACTTC. This codes for CSVGHRTSYERYF.

This clonotype was seen more than once but under ten times. The chain recombines TRBV9 with TRBJ2-7; D gene unclear. Germline lookup yields CDR1 SGDLS and CDR2 YYNGEE. This CDR3 contains 13 residues. The ends were cut back, 4 bases at V and 3 bases at J, with 11 bases in the middle. Written as DNA, the CDR3 is TGTGCCAGCAGCCGGCTCCCTGGCTACGAGCAGTACTTC. Its protein is CASSRLPGYEQYF.

Turning to this clonotype: In this CDR3 the conserved last residue, phenylalanine or tryptophan, is missing, so a read error is likely. The DNA is left out, because the CDR3 cannot be placed on it with certainty; the CDR3 is given as TCRdb lists it. The genes are TRBV15 and TRBJ1-4. The CDR3 totals 10 residues, both ends included. Germline assignment: CDR1 LNHNV and CDR2 YYDKDF (reference sequence). The chain's CDR3 is CATSRAGRDY.

In this sample, this clonotype turned up many times. The chain recombines TRBV24-1 with TRBJ1-2, with TRBD1 matching 7 bases. There are 17 residues in the CDR3. CDR1 KGHDR and CDR2 SFDVKD come from the germline V gene. The J segment lost 8 bases and the V segment lost 4 bases, leaving 18 bases of the junction unmatched. The CDR3 nucleotides are TGTGCCACCAGTGACCTCGACGGACAGGTCGCAAGTCGGGGCTACACCTTC. It is translated as CATSDLDGQVASRGYTF.

This clonotype was seen once. The chain is built from TRBV4-1 and TRBJ2-7; possibly TRBD2 for D (6 bases). The V and J ends lost 1 base and 5 bases respectively, with 12 bases between them. This CDR3 contains 14 residues. CDR1 MGHRA and CDR2 YSYEKL come from the germline V gene. CDR3 amino acids: CASSQVAGPHEQYF. The CDR3 DNA reads as TGCGCCAGCAGCCAAGTCGCGGGACCGCACGAGCAGTACTTC.

The chain is built from TRBV24-1 and TRBJ1-5, with 8 bases matching TRBD1. This CDR3 has 14 residues. J was trimmed by 6 bases and V by 11 bases; bases with no gene match: 11. CDR1 and CDR2 (germline): KGHDR, SFDVKD. CDR3 nucleotide sequence: TGTGCCAGCACCCCCGACAGGGGAGGTCAGCCCCAGCATTTT. This encodes CASTPDRGGQPQHF.

Concerning this clonotype: Since a much larger clone is just one base distant, this may be a read error. This chain links TRBV10-2 with TRBJ2-7; TRBD2 aligns across 9 bases. The CDR3 length is 17 residues. CDR1 is WSHSY, CDR2 SAAADI, per germline. V was pared by 3 bases and J by 5 bases, with 14 bases of the junction left unmatched. The CDR3 DNA follows: TGCGCCAGCAGTGAAAGTGGCGGGAGGGTTATTTCCCACGAGCAGTACTTC. Translated: CASSESGGRVISHEQYF.

In regard to this clonotype: Relative to the germline gene, one junction end is altered; a read error may explain this. This chain uses TRBV7-2 with TRBJ1-1, with TRBD1 identical over 9 bases. The CDR3 extends over 14 amino acids. Germline V lookup: CDR1 SGHTA, CDR2 FQGNSA. CDR3 protein: CSSSQTGGSTEAFF. The CDR3 DNA sequence: TGTTCCAGCAGTCAGACAGGGGGTAGCACTGAAGCTTTCTTT.

The rearrangement joins TRBV6-4 to TRBJ1-1; 8 positions agree with TRBD1. V lost 9 bases to trimming and J lost 1 base; unmatched junction nucleotides: 13. Germline V lookup: CDR1 MRHNA, CDR2 SNTAGT. This CDR3 spans 16 amino acids. The CDR3 spells CASHFSGGAGNTEAFF. The CDR3 DNA sequence: TGTGCCAGTCATTTCTCAGGGGGCGCTGGGAACACTGAAGCTTTCTTT.

There are a few counts of this clonotype. V and J are TRBV9 and TRBJ1-4; D gene uncertain. Germline V CDR1 and CDR2: SGDLS, YYNGEE. There are 14 residues in the CDR3. V lost 0 bases and J 8 bases, leaving 11 bases between the germline ends. For the CDR3, the DNA is TGTGCCAGCAGCGTAGAAGGCGGAGGGGAAAAACTGTTTTTT. Protein: CASSVEGGGEKLFF. Together with reference TRBV9 and TRBJ1-4, the CDR3 gives the full variable domain: DSGVTQTPKHLITATGQRVTLRCSPRSGDLSVYWYQQSLDQGLQFLIQYYNGEERAKGNILERFSAQQFPDLHSELNLSSLELGDSALYFCASSVEGGGEKLFFGSGTQLSVL.

This clonotype was found once. This chain connects TRBV15 to TRBJ2-7, with TRBD2 identical over 11 bases. CDR1 LNHNV and CDR2 YYDKDF come from the germline V gene (reference sequence). V was clipped by 5 bases and J by 0 bases; unmatched bases: 6. The CDR3 runs to 16 residues. This CDR3 is CATSRPTSGSSYEQYF. CDR3 sequence (DNA): TGTGCCACCAGCCGCCCTACTAGCGGGAGCTCCTACGAGCAGTACTTC.

This clonotype has at least ten counts. This chain uses TRBV2 with TRBJ2-5; 7 bases align to TRBD1. CDR1 is SNHLY, CDR2 FYNNEI, per germline. The CDR3 is made up of 16 amino acids. V dropped 3 bases and J dropped 4; count of bases not matched to a gene: 11. CDR3 in amino acids: CASSELGQEIGETQYF. CDR3 coding DNA: TGTGCCAGCAGTGAGTTAGGACAGGAGATTGGAGAGACCCAGTACTTC. The full variable domain, with the rest looked up from reference TRBV2 and TRBJ2-5, is EPEVTQTPSHQVTQMGQEVILRCVPISNHLYFYWYRQILGQKVEFLVSFYNNEISEKSEIFDDQFSVERPDGSNFTLKIRSTKLEDSAMYFCASSELGQEIGETQYFGPGTRLLVL.

There are a few counts of this clonotype. The genes are TRBV7-9 and TRBJ1-1, with D unclear. Germline CDR1 SEHNR, CDR2 FQNEAQ (reference sequence). The CDR3 sequence is 13 residues long. Between the trimmed V and J ends, which lost 0 bases and 5 bases, there was a span of 7 bases. The CDR3 nucleotides are TGTGCCAGCAGCTTAGCGGTGGAGACTGAAGCTTTCTTT. It translates to CASSLAVETEAFF.

In its sample, this clonotype was seen a few times. This rearrangement joins TRBV9 to TRBJ1-5; D is ambiguous. The V gene's germline CDR1 is SGDLS and CDR2 YYNGEE. The length of the CDR3 is 14 residues. V was cut by 4 bases and J by 3 bases, with 11 bases left in between. CDR3 DNA sequence: TGTGCCAGCAGCCAACGGGGATACAATCAGCCCCAGCATTTT. As protein: CASSQRGYNQPQHF.

This clonotype was observed many times. The J gene is TRBJ2-5, the V gene TRBV7-8; perhaps D is TRBD1 or TRBD2 (5 bases each). Trimming took off 4 bases at V and 5 bases at J, with 17 bases between the two ends. The germline CDR1 and CDR2 sequences are SGHVS and FQNEAQ. The length of the CDR3 is 15 residues. CDR3 nucleotide sequence: TGTGCCAGCAGCTCCTCCGGGACCGCGCGGGAGACCCAGTACTTC. It is translated as CASSSSGTARETQYF.

This sequence joins TRBV11-2 and TRBJ1-1, with D possibly TRBD1 on 5 matching bases. The germline V gene has CDR1 SGHAT and CDR2 FQNNGV. The CDR3 runs 15 residues. The ends were cut back, 5 bases at V and 0 bases at J, with 13 bases in the middle. CDR3 in amino acids: CASSPMGQMNTEAFF. The CDR3 DNA reads TGTGCCAGCAGCCCCATGGGGCAGATGAACACTGAAGCTTTCTTT.

The V and J genes are TRBV20-1 and TRBJ1-1; no definite D call. Per the germline V gene, CDR1 is DFQATT and CDR2 is SNEGSKA (reference sequence). Trimming pared 5 bases from V and 1 base from J, leaving 14 bases between. The CDR3 has 14 residues. The CDR3 region has the DNA TGCAGTGCTGACGCTTCTCTAGGGAACACTGAAGCTTTCTTT. This encodes CSADASLGNTEAFF.

The DNA for the CDR3 is TGTGCCAGCAGCCAAGTGGGGACTACGAACACCGGGGAGCTGTTTTTT. Protein product: CASSQVGTTNTGELFF. This chain connects TRBV7-9 to TRBJ2-2, with 7 bases aligning to TRBD2. The CDR3 totals 16 residues. After removal of 5 bases from V and 0 bases from J, the junction contained 6 bases not matched to a gene. CDR1 is SEHNR, CDR2 FQNEAQ, per germline (reference sequence).

This clonotype was counted between two and nine times. This rearrangement joins TRBV7-9 to TRBJ2-7; 7 nucleotides line up with TRBD1. Germline CDR1 SEHNR, CDR2 FQNEAQ (reference sequence). The CDR3 runs to 13 residues. V was clipped by 6 bases and J by 3 bases; unmatched bases: 5. The CDR3 region is CASRAGGRYEQYF. CDR3 DNA sequence: TGTGCCAGCAGAGCAGGGGGTCGCTACGAGCAGTACTTC.

This clonotype was detected ten times or more. V gene TRBV29-1 combines with J gene TRBJ1-2, with D possibly matching TRBD1 (6 bases). The CDR3 has 14 amino acids. Germline V lookup: CDR1 SQVTM, CDR2 ANQGSEA. Trimming pared 3 bases from V and 0 bases from J, leaving 11 bases between. CDR3 nucleotides: TGCAGCGTTGACGAGCAGGGGCCTAACTATGGCTACACCTTC. As protein: CSVDEQGPNYGYTF.

Details on this clonotype: A much larger clone lies one base from this, so it may be a read error. The gene calls are TRBV7-6 and TRBJ2-5, with 11 bases matching TRBD2. The CDR3 length is 17 residues. The germline V gene encodes CDR1 SGHVS and CDR2 FNYEAQ. CDR3 sequence reads: CASRLGPLTSGVETQYF. The CDR3 bases are TGTGCCAGCCGCTTAGGCCCTCTGACTAGCGGGGTGGAGACCCAGTACTTC.

This chain connects TRBV29-1 to TRBJ2-7; TRBD2 might be the D (7 bases). The ends were cut back, 6 bases at V and 5 bases at J, with 14 bases in the middle. The CDR3 loop spans 12 amino acids. Per the germline V gene, CDR1 is SQVTM and CDR2 is ANQGSEA. The CDR3 nucleotides are TGCAGCGTACAGAGGGGGGGGCACGAGCAGTACTTC. Amino acid sequence: CSVQRGGHEQYF.

There are many counts of this clonotype. The chain recombines TRBV20-1 with TRBJ2-5; 7 nucleotides align to TRBD2. Germline-derived CDR1 and CDR2 are DFQATT and SNEGSKA (reference sequence). This CDR3 is built from 13 residues. J was trimmed by 5 bases and V by 1 base; bases with no gene match: 4. CDR3 coding DNA: TGCAGTGCTAGAGTTGCGGGAGTCGAGACCCAGTACTTC. It codes for CSARVAGVETQYF.

The gene calls are TRBV2 and TRBJ2-5; tentative D call: TRBD1 (5 bases). The CDR3 totals 14 residues. Trimming cost V 3 bases and J 3 bases, with 11 bases left between them. Germline loops: CDR1 SNHLY, CDR2 FYNNEI. The CDR3 loop is CASSDQGWEETQYF. The CDR3 DNA follows: TGTGCCAGCAGTGACCAGGGATGGGAAGAGACCCAGTACTTC.

The chain is built from TRBV3-1 and TRBJ1-2; a weak D match, TRBD1 (6 bases). Trimming shortened V by 5 bases and J by 4 bases, and 17 bases separated the two germline ends. Germline CDR1 and CDR2: LGHDT and YNNKEL (reference sequence). The CDR3 contains 15 residues. The CDR3 region is CASSERGQGPYGYTF. Here the CDR3 DNA reads TGTGCCAGCAGCGAGCGGGGGCAGGGGCCCTATGGCTACACCTTC.

V usage is TRBV28 and J usage is TRBJ1-1, with 7 nucleotides matching TRBD1. J gave up 4 bases and V 7 bases, and 9 bases lay outside the gene matches. CDR1 and CDR2 (germline): MDHEN, SYDVKM. The CDR3 has 14 amino acids. This chain's CDR3 is CASITTGFITEAFF. The CDR3 nucleotides read TGTGCCAGCATTACGACAGGGTTCATCACTGAAGCTTTCTTT.

V and J are TRBV14 and TRBJ1-4, with D perhaps matching TRBD1 (5 bases). Germline V gene sequence: CDR1 SGHDN, CDR2 FVKESK. The CDR3 covers 13 residues. V lost 8 bases to trimming and J lost 0 bases, with 7 bases between them. DNA for the CDR3: TGTGCCAGCCAGGGAACAACTAATGAAAAACTGTTTTTT. It encodes CASQGTTNEKLFF.

This clonotype has at least ten counts. V gene TRBV10-3 combines with J gene TRBJ1-6; 11 bases are a match to TRBD1. Trimming removed 11 bases from V and 1 base from J; junction bases left unmatched: 16. The CDR3 loop spans 19 amino acids. In germline, CDR1 is ENHRY, CDR2 SYGVKD. The CDR3 spells CASNDPIGQGASYNSPLHF. The CDR3 DNA is TGTGCCTCTAATGACCCTATCGGACAGGGGGCGTCCTATAATTCACCCCTCCACTTT.

This clonotype has only a few counts. V usage is TRBV9 and J usage is TRBJ2-7; 8 bases line up with TRBD2. The CDR3 has 16 residues. Germline CDR1 is SGDLS and CDR2 is YYNGEE. V lost 4 bases and J lost 0; bases outside the gene matches: 9. The CDR3 sequence is CASSPRLAPNSYEQYF. CDR3 in DNA: TGTGCCAGCAGCCCGAGACTAGCGCCCAACTCCTACGAGCAGTACTTC.

Of note for this clonotype: One base away lies a much larger clone, so this may be a sequencing read error. The V gene is TRBV10-3, the J gene TRBJ1-3; D is unclear. The CDR3 consists of 12 residues. CDR1 ENHRY and CDR2 SYGVKD come from the germline V gene. CDR3 nucleotides: TGTGCCAGCAGTTTCACTGGAAACACCATATATTTT. It specifies CASSFTGNTIYF.